These T cell receptor beta chains were read from a single sample in a study of T cell responses to AZD1222 COVID-19 vaccine. Clones were sequenced by immunoSEQ multiplex PCR, and TCRdb holds only the in-frame ones, with some missing. The sample records nearly 95,000 clones, roughly nine tenths being singletons. This material consisted of peripheral blood, taken 28 days after the second AZD1222 dose. These receptors came from an adult who received the AZD1222 COVID-19 vaccine. CDR3s include the opening cysteine and the closing phenylalanine or tryptophan. D genes are given only for firm matches. Some rows have no size entry. The others give once, few or many, or a class for an expanded clone.

TRBD1	few	TRBV12-5	TRBJ1-1	CASGSGGRTEAFF	TGTGCTAGTGGTTCAGGGGGCCGGACTGAAGCTTTCTTT
-	-	TRBV3-1/TRBV3-2	TRBJ1-2	CASSHAVVGGYTF	TGTGCCAGCAGCCACGCCGTGGTCGGAGGCTACACCTTC
-	-	TRBV6-5	TRBJ1-2	CASSYGSDNYGYTF	TGTGCCAGCAGTTACGGCTCAGATAACTATGGCTACACCTTC
-	-	TRBV20-1	TRBJ2-1	CSASWARGNEQFF	TGCAGTGCTAGTTGGGCTAGGGGCAATGAGCAGTTCTTC
TRBD2	-	TRBV27	TRBJ2-5	CASSFLPAGGGQETQYF	TGTGCCAGCAGTTTTTTGCCAGCGGGGGGTGGCCAAGAGACCCAGTACTTC
-	-	TRBV6-1	TRBJ2-7	CASSALEGRGSYEQYF	TGTGCCAGCAGTGCCCTGGAGGGACGGGGTTCCTACGAGCAGTACTTC
-	-	TRBV19	TRBJ2-3	CASSIAGGADTQYF	TGTGCCAGTAGTATCGCAGGTGGGGCAGATACGCAGTATTTT
TRBD1	-	TRBV7-2	TRBJ1-4	CASSLRVGQAEKLFF	TGTGCCAGCAGCTTACGCGTGGGACAGGCTGAAAAACTGTTTTTT
-	once	TRBV4-2	TRBJ2-2	CASSLHGTNTGELFF	TGTGCCAGCAGCCTCCATGGGACTAACACCGGGGAGCTGTTTTTT
TRBD1	-	TRBV2	TRBJ1-6	CASSRTGGDSPLHF	TGTGCCAGCAGTAGAACAGGGGGAGATTCACCCCTCCACTTT
TRBD1	-	TRBV7-9	TRBJ2-3	CASSLARTGALVTDTQYF	TGTGCCAGCAGCTTAGCGAGGACAGGGGCCCTGGTAACAGATACGCAGTATTTT
-	-	TRBV4-3	TRBJ2-7	CASSRGNEQYF	TGCGCCAGCAGCCGAGGGAACGAGCAGTACTTC
-	-	TRBV5-4	TRBJ2-7	CASSFTESYEQYF	TGTGCCAGCAGCTTTACGGAATCCTACGAGCAGTACTTC
TRBD1	-	TRBV29-1	TRBJ2-7	CSVLGGQGADEQYF	TGCAGCGTCCTAGGGGGACAGGGGGCCGACGAGCAGTACTTC
-	-	TRBV2	TRBJ1-6	CASNIGGSHGSPLHF	TGTGCCAGCAACATCGGGGGGTCTCACGGGTCACCCCTCCACTTT
-	-	TRBV2	TRBJ1-6	CASSVGLQLGKVNSPLHF	TGTGCCAGCAGTGTAGGTCTTCAGTTGGGGAAAGTAAATTCACCCCTCCACTTT
-	-	TRBV6-2/TRBV6-3	TRBJ1-6	CASSYPTDGDNSPLHF	TGTGCCAGCAGTTACCCAACGGACGGTGATAATTCACCCCTCCACTTT
-	-	TRBV20-1	TRBJ1-1	CSASGNTEAFF	TGCAGTGCCTCAGGGAACACTGAAGCTTTCTTT
-	-	TRBV3-1/TRBV3-2	TRBJ2-3	CASRSAAADTQYF	TGTGCCAGCCGTAGTGCTGCGGCAGATACGCAGTATTTT
TRBD1	once	TRBV6-6	TRBJ1-1	CASRPGQGRAEAFF	TGTGCCAGCAGACCCGGACAGGGAAGGGCTGAAGCTTTCTTT
-	-	TRBV6-5	TRBJ2-1	CASSQNGVSYNEQFF	TGTGCCAGCAGTCAGAATGGGGTTTCCTACAATGAGCAGTTCTTC
-	-	TRBV4-1	TRBJ1-5	CASSQDNGSNQPQHF	TGCGCCAGCAGCCAAGATAACGGAAGCAATCAGCCCCAGCATTTT
-	-	TRBV30	TRBJ1-4	CATVSFVGETNEKLFF	TGTGCCACCGTGTCGTTTGTTGGGGAGACTAATGAAAAACTGTTTTTT
-	-	TRBV15	TRBJ1-2	CATSSWDRYGYTF	TGTGCCACCAGCAGCTGGGACCGCTATGGCTACACCTTC
-	-	TRBV7-2	TRBJ1-1	CASSYRPINTEAFF	TGTGCCAGCAGCTACCGACCGATTAACACTGAAGCTTTCTTT
TRBD1	-	TRBV7-9	TRBJ1-5	CASSSRTGRPQHF	TGTGCCAGCAGCTCTCGGACAGGGAGGCCCCAGCATTTT
-	-	TRBV27	TRBJ2-2	CASSTITTNTGELFF	TGTGCCAGCAGTACCATTACAACCAACACCGGGGAGCTGTTTTTT
-	-	TRBV5-1	TRBJ1-1	CASSPGAMNTEAFF	TGCGCCAGCAGCCCGGGGGCTATGAACACTGAAGCTTTCTTT
-	-	TRBV18	TRBJ1-6	CASSPRRDSPLHF	TGTGCCAGCTCACCTCGAAGGGATTCACCCCTCCACTTT
-	-	TRBV7-9	TRBJ2-5	CASSLGKGSLRQETQYF	TGTGCCAGCAGCTTAGGAAAGGGCAGCCTACGCCAAGAGACCCAGTACTTC
-	-	TRBV12-3/TRBV12-4	TRBJ2-2	CASTGDTGELFF	TGTGCCAGCACCGGAGACACCGGGGAGCTGTTTTTT
TRBD1	-	TRBV4-2	TRBJ1-1	CASSTSDRWNTEAFF	TGTGCCAGCAGCACTTCGGACAGGTGGAACACTGAAGCTTTCTTT
-	-	TRBV5-1	TRBJ1-4	CASSWGQHEGEKLFF	TGCGCCAGCAGCTGGGGACAACACGAGGGCGAAAAACTGTTTTTT
TRBD2	-	TRBV5-1	TRBJ2-1	CASSLFGPLAGGLGEQFF	TGCGCCAGCAGCTTGTTCGGCCCACTAGCGGGGGGCCTGGGTGAGCAGTTCTTC
-	-	TRBV12-2	TRBJ1-6	CASRFGQSSYNSPLHF	TGTGCAAGTCGCTTCGGACAGAGCTCCTATAATTCACCCCTCCACTTT
TRBD1	-	TRBV18	TRBJ1-1	CASSPPTGPMNTEAFF	TGTGCCAGCTCACCACCGACAGGGCCCATGAACACTGAAGCTTTCTTT
TRBD2	-	TRBV10-3	TRBJ2-3	CAIGSSGGMDTQYF	TGTGCCATCGGTTCTAGCGGGGGGATGGATACGCAGTATTTT
TRBD1	-	TRBV3-1/TRBV3-2	TRBJ1-1	CASSLKEWTGVNTEAFF	TGTGCCAGCAGCCTCAAGGAATGGACAGGGGTAAACACTGAAGCTTTCTTT
-	-	TRBV18	TRBJ1-2	CASSQQGSDGYTF	TGTGCCAGCTCACAACAGGGAAGTGATGGCTACACCTTC
-	-	TRBV19	TRBJ2-7	CASSISSLGAYEQYF	TGTGCCAGTAGTATCTCAAGTCTGGGCGCCTACGAGCAGTACTTC
TRBD1	-	TRBV27	TRBJ2-2	CASSRGQGETGELFF	TGTGCCAGCAGTCGTGGACAGGGTGAGACCGGGGAGCTGTTTTTT
-	-	TRBV20-1	TRBJ2-7	CSASKVGVILSSYEQYF	TGCAGTGCTAGTAAGGTCGGCGTCATTCTGAGCTCCTACGAGCAGTACTTC
TRBD1	-	TRBV4-1	TRBJ1-6	CASSPLHRGQGFSPLHF	TGCGCCAGCAGCCCCCTACACCGGGGACAGGGGTTCTCACCCCTCCACTTT
-	few	TRBV30	TRBJ2-7	CAWSLARTLDGYEQYF	TGTGCCTGGAGTTTGGCAAGGACACTAGATGGCTACGAGCAGTACTTC
-	-	TRBV5-1	TRBJ1-1	CASSLEAYTEAFF	TGCGCCAGCAGCTTGGAGGCGTACACTGAAGCTTTCTTT
-	-	TRBV5-1	TRBJ2-5	CASSLVPQETQYF	TGCGCCAGCAGCTTGGTCCCCCAAGAGACCCAGTACTTC
TRBD1	-	TRBV24-1	TRBJ1-1	CATSDPPGDRGRFCSAFF	TGTGCCACCAGTGATCCCCCAGGTGACAGGGGGCGGTTTTGTTCCGCTTTCTTT
-	few	TRBV6-1	TRBJ2-7	CASTWGGSPYEQYF	TGTGCCAGCACCTGGGGCGGGTCCCCCTACGAGCAGTACTTC
-	-	TRBV11-3	TRBJ1-1	CASSFTGGTEAFF	TGTGCCAGCAGCTTTACGGGGGGCACTGAAGCTTTCTTT
-	-	TRBV18	TRBJ2-5	CASSPPIVETQYF	TGTGCCAGCTCACCACCTATTGTAGAGACCCAGTACTTC
-	-	TRBV6-6	TRBJ1-1	CASSYLIPNTEAFF	TGTGCCAGCAGTTACTTGATACCAAACACTGAAGCTTTCTTT
-	-	TRBV18	TRBJ1-2	CASSPTRDFGDTF	TGTGCCAGCTCACCAACCAGGGACTTTGGGGACACCTTC
-	-	TRBV5-8	TRBJ1-6	CASSLGDVNNSPLHF	TGTGCCAGCAGCTTGGGGGACGTGAATAATTCACCCCTCCACTTT
-	-	TRBV4-1	TRBJ2-1	CASSQGHWNEQFF	TGCGCCAGCAGCCAGGGACACTGGAATGAGCAGTTCTTC